The rows below give T cell receptor beta chains drawn from one sample of a study of beta chain features in type 1 diabetes. Some clones are missing from TCRdb's copy, which holds only in-frame ones; the method was immunoSEQ multiplex PCR. The profile shows some 200,000 clones, around 15% of them singletons. Sequenced material: naive CD4+ T cells from blood. These receptors were obtained from a man aged 30 to 39 with type 1 diabetes. Each CDR3 is given with its conserved first and last residue. Each record gives: V gene, J gene, clone size, D gene, CDR3 DNA, CDR3 protein. D genes are given only for firm matches. The listing skips clone size in some rows; elsewhere it reads once, few, many or a size class.

>TRBV29-1|TRBJ2-6|few|-
TGCAGCGTTGGAGGGCTTGGGGCCAACGTCCTGACTTTC
CSVGGLGANVLTF
>TRBV7-9|TRBJ2-1|few|-
TGTGCCAGCAGCCGGGGAAGCTCCTACAATGAGCAGTTCTTC
CASSRGSSYNEQFF
>TRBV15|TRBJ1-6|-|-
TGTGCCACCAGCAGAGATAGGGACGGTACACCCCTCCACTTT
CATSRDRDGTPLHF
>TRBV30|TRBJ1-2|-|-
TGTGCCTGGAGTAAGGTCGGGGGTGGCTACACCTTC
CAWSKVGGGYTF
>TRBV11-2|TRBJ2-5|few|TRBD2
TGTGCCGGCGCGGGACTAGAAAACCAAGAGACCCAGTACTTC
CAGAGLENQETQYF
>TRBV4-2|TRBJ2-1|-|-
TGTGCCAGCAGCCAAGGGACGGAGTACAATGAGCAGTTCTTC
CASSQGTEYNEQFF
>TRBV30|TRBJ2-7|few|-
TGTGCCGGAAGGGAAAGCTCCTACGAGCAGTACTTC
CAGRESSYEQYF
>TRBV9|TRBJ1-1|few|-
TGTGCCAGCAGCGTAGGGGTAGCATTGAACACTGAAGCTTTCTTT
CASSVGVALNTEAFF
>TRBV4-1|TRBJ2-3|-|TRBD1
TGCGCCAGCAGCCTACAGGGGTCTGCAGATACGCAGTATTTT
CASSLQGSADTQYF
>TRBV18|TRBJ2-5|-|-
TGTGCCAGCTCACTAAGCCTGGAAGAGACCCAGTACTTC
CASSLSLEETQYF
>TRBV7-9|TRBJ1-1|-|-
TGTGCCAGCAAGCCCGTCGCGGCCACTGAAGCTTTCTTT
CASKPVAATEAFF
>TRBV25-1|TRBJ1-5|few|-
TGTGCCAGCAGTGACAGGGTGGATCAGCCCCAGCATTTT
CASSDRVDQPQHF
>TRBV7-2|TRBJ2-1|-|-
TGTGCCAGCAGCTTAGACTTCGATGAGCAGTTCTTC
CASSLDFDEQFF
>TRBV29-1|TRBJ1-5|few|-
TGCAGCGTTGAGGGCACAGCAAATCAGCCCCAGCATTTT
CSVEGTANQPQHF
>TRBV4-1|TRBJ2-3|few|TRBD1
TGCGCCAGCAGCCGAGGGGACAGATCTATACGCACAGATACGCAGTATTTT
CASSRGDRSIRTDTQYF
>TRBV29-1|TRBJ2-5|few|-
TGCAGCGTTTTTACTAACCAAGAGACCCAGTACTTC
CSVFTNQETQYF
>TRBV7-9|TRBJ1-2|few|-
TGTGCCAGCAGCCCCCTTATCGGCTATGGCTACACCTTC
CASSPLIGYGYTF
>TRBV25-1|TRBJ2-7|-|-
TGTGCCAGCAGTGCCACCCCGAGGGTGCAGTACTTC
CASSATPRVQYF
>TRBV6-5|TRBJ2-7|-|TRBD1
TGTGCCAGCAGTCAACCGGGACAGGGGCACGAGCAGTACTTC
CASSQPGQGHEQYF
>TRBV5-1|TRBJ2-5|few|TRBD1
TGCGCCAGCAGCTCCGGGACAGGGAGAGAGACCCAGTACTTC
CASSSGTGRETQYF
>TRBV7-2|TRBJ2-7|-|TRBD2
TGTGCCAGCAGCCCCAGGGAGGGGAGGAACGAGCAGTACTTC
CASSPREGRNEQYF
>TRBV5-1|TRBJ2-1|-|TRBD2
TGCGCCAGCAGTATAGCGGGAGAGAATCACAATGAGCAGTTCTTC
CASSIAGENHNEQFF
>TRBV2|TRBJ2-1|few|-
TGTGCCAGCAGTTCCTACAATGAGCAGTTCTTC
CASSSYNEQFF
>TRBV10-3|TRBJ2-5|-|TRBD2
TGTGCCAGCCAACTAGCGGGAGAAGAGACCCAGTACTTC
CASQLAGEETQYF
>TRBV19|TRBJ2-5|few|-
TGTGCCAGTAGCGTCGCGGAAGAGACCCAGTACTTC
CASSVAEETQYF
>TRBV29-1|TRBJ2-7|-|-
TGCAGCGTTGGTGAACAGGCTAGACCCTACGAGCAGTACTTC
CSVGEQARPYEQYF
>TRBV29-1|TRBJ1-2|few|TRBD1
TGCAGCGTTGACAACTGGGGCAGACAGGGAAGACCATATGGCTACACCTTC
CSVDNWGRQGRPYGYTF
>TRBV9|TRBJ2-7|-|-
TGTGCCAGCAGCGTAGGAGGGGGGCCTTCATCCTACGAGCAGTACTTC
CASSVGGGPSSYEQYF
>TRBV4-1|TRBJ2-1|few|-
TGCGCCAGCAGCCCCCTGGGGGGGCCGCACAATGAGCAGTTCTTC
CASSPLGGPHNEQFF
>TRBV28|TRBJ2-1|-|-
TGTGCCAGCAGTTCGACAGCTTACAATGAGCAGTTCTTC
CASSSTAYNEQFF
>TRBV4-2|TRBJ2-1|few|TRBD1
TGTGCCAGCAGCCAAGGGGGCAGGGGGCCCAATGAGCAGTTCTTC
CASSQGGRGPNEQFF
>TRBV25-1|TRBJ2-3|-|-
TGTGCCAGCAGTGGACCACGGGCGGGAGATACGCAGTATTTT
CASSGPRAGDTQYF
>TRBV28|TRBJ2-1|-|TRBD2
TGTGCCAGCGGACTAGCGACGGTTAACGAGCAGTTCTTC
CASGLATVNEQFF
>TRBV5-1|TRBJ2-1|-|-
TGCGCCAGCAGCGGTACAGGGACCGACAATGAGCAGTTCTTC
CASSGTGTDNEQFF
>TRBV6-5|TRBJ2-3|-|-
TGTGCCAGCAGGTCGACCGGCACAGATACGCAGTATTTT
CASRSTGTDTQYF
>TRBV29-1|TRBJ2-1|-|TRBD1
TGCAGCGTCAACAGGGGTGCTCCCAATGAGCAGTTCTTC
CSVNRGAPNEQFF